The T cell receptor beta chain described here comes from a study of blood T cell repertoires in COVID-19. CDR1 MGHRA and CDR2 YSYEKL come from the germline V gene. This CDR3 is 15 amino acids long. The V segment lost 4 bases and the J segment 5 bases; nucleotides outside the gene matches: 10. Study processing details: Amplifying reference gene primers gave estimates of nucleated cell counts. The repertoire was sequenced with immunoSEQ multiplex PCR; TCRdb's copy has only in-frame clones and lacks some. That table gives V, J and clone size, and the DNA gave D and trimming. This sample yields about 64,000 clones, of which approximately 86% are seen a single time; about 1.2% belongs to the top ten. The table lists this clone with a count of one.

The chain joins TRBV4-1 to TRBJ1-1; 7 positions agree with TRBD1. The sample comprised peripheral blood. The TCR originated in a man aged 40-55 years with acute or convalescent COVID-19. The CDR3 here is CASSRENTGETEAFF. CDR3 nucleotides: TGCGCCAGCAGCCGAGAAAATACAGGGGAAACTGAAGCTTTCTTT.